The text below deals with one TCR beta chain. This sample was included in a study of shared clonotypes between healthy human individuals. Germline CDR1 MDHEN, CDR2 SYDVKM. This CDR3 region has 13 residues. Sequenced by immunoSEQ multiplex PCR; TCRdb stores in-frame clones only, minus some. This table has approximately 2.4 million clones, about 94% appearing once. The specimen sequenced was naive CD4+ T cells sorted from blood. As for subset: CD45RA+ positively selected. The rearrangement uses TRBV28 and TRBJ1-1; D unclear. The clonotype comes from a man between 18 and 35 years old in good health. The CDR3 sequence: CAAGGWGNTEAFF. The CDR3 bases are TGTGCTGCCGGTGGTTGGGGGAACACTGAAGCTTTCTTT. Combining the CDR3 with reference TRBV28 and TRBJ1-1 gives the whole variable domain DVKVTQSSRYLVKRTGEKVFLECVQDMDHENMFWYRQDPGLGLRLIYFSYDVKMKEKGDIPEGYSVSREKKERFSLILESASTNQTSMYLCAAGGWGNTEAFFGQGTRLTVV.